This T cell receptor (beta chain) originates from a study of CD8+ T cells in alopecia areata. For the study at large: Each recipient was a roughly 6-10-week-old female C3H/HeJ mouse given skin from a 6-12-month-old C3H/HeJ donor with spontaneous alopecia.

Study conclusions and caveats: In patients, TCRs were shared less clearly than in mice, and HLA may possibly be involved. Especially in alopecia totalis/universalis, lesional scalp showed greater clonality than normal scalp did.

Combined cutaneous lymph node cells underwent sorting by CD4, CD8alpha, NKG2D, NKG2ACE and additional markers. Extraction and reverse transcription of RNA yielded cDNA as the sequencing template. Assay used: immunoSEQ multiplex PCR; TCRdb lists only in-frame clones, some missing. The sample is made up of 290,000 or so clones, none counted only once. The germline V gene has CDR1 GKSSPN and CDR2 SITVG. There are 14 residues in the CDR3. Trimming took 1 base from V and 0 from J, leaving 8 bases between them. Points on this clone: Antigen unknown. Mouse gene names and germline throughout. From the germline J gene comes the end of the CDR3, since the read stops 4 residues before it.

This receptor was obtained from a C3H/HeJ mouse with alopecia areata. Mouse MHC haplotype: H2-k. Sequences were obtained from CD4+ T cells sorted from a lymph node. The J gene is TRBJ2-3, the V gene TRBV31, with a possible D match to TRBD1 (5 bases). This chain's CDR3 is CAWSPTDSAETLYF. The sequenced part of the CDR3 DNA is TGTGCCTGGAGTCCGACAGATAGTGCAGAA.